What follows are 25 T cell receptor beta chains derived from one specimen sequenced in a study of T cells in localized non-small cell lung cancer. The table came from immunoSEQ multiplex PCR; TCRdb's copy has only in-frame clones and leaves some out. The sample holds approximately 65,000 clones, about four fifths seen once. This material consisted of PBMCs, taken before any cancer treatment. These receptors all stem from a man between 40 and 75 years old with stage II lung adenocarcinoma.

The V call is TRBV30, the J call TRBJ1-5, with unresolved D. This CDR3 has 14 residues. The ends were cut back, 2 bases at V and 4 bases at J, with 12 bases in the middle. The V gene's germline CDR1 is GTSNPN and CDR2 SVGIG (reference sequence). CDR3: CAWSLPSRNQPQHF. CDR3 bases: TGTGCCTGGAGTCTCCCCTCAAGGAATCAGCCCCAGCATTTT. Filled out from reference TRBV30 and TRBJ1-5, the complete variable domain reads SQTIHQWPATLVQPVGSPLSLECTVEGTSNPNLYWYRQAAGRGLQLLFYSVGIGQISSEVPQNLSASRPQDRQFILSSKKLLLSDSGFYLCAWSLPSRNQPQHFGDGTRLSIL.

V usage is TRBV18 and J usage is TRBJ2-7; the D gene is possibly TRBD1 (5 bases). This CDR3 spans 14 amino acids. Germline CDR1 and CDR2: KGHSH and LQKENI. Trimming removed 1 base from V and 5 bases from J, with 12 bases in between. The CDR3 nucleotides read TGTGCCAGCTCACCACAGGGGATCAGGGACGAGCAGTACTTC. The encoded protein is CASSPQGIRDEQYF. Complete variable domain (other parts from reference TRBV18 and TRBJ2-7): NAGVMQNPRHLVRRRGQEARLRCSPMKGHSHVYWYRQLPEEGLKFMVYLQKENIIDESGMPKERFSAEFPKEGPSILRIQQVVRGDSAAYFCASSPQGIRDEQYFGPGTRLTVT.

The V gene is TRBV25-1, the J gene TRBJ2-1; D gene uncertain. This CDR3 spans 13 amino acids. Germline V gene sequence: CDR1 MGHDK, CDR2 SYGVNS. The germline V and J ends were trimmed by 2 bases and 4 bases, with 6 bases remaining between them. As DNA, the CDR3 is TGTGCCAGCAGTGAAGAAAGGTACAATGAGCAGTTCTTC. It yields the protein CASSEERYNEQFF.

The chain is built from TRBV7-8 and TRBJ2-7, with unresolved D. Trimming stripped 1 base from V and 0 bases from J, with 10 bases between. CDR1 SGHVS and CDR2 FQNEAQ come from the germline V gene. CDR3 length: 15 residues. For the CDR3, the DNA is TGTGCCAGCAGCTTAGGAGGTGCTAGCTCCTACGAGCAGTACTTC. Its translation is CASSLGGASSYEQYF. Drawing the rest from reference TRBV7-8 and TRBJ2-7, the complete variable domain is GAGVSQSPRYKVAKRGQDVALRCDPISGHVSLFWYQQALGQGPEFLTYFQNEAQLDKSGLPSDRFFAERPEGSVSTLKIQRTQQEDSAVYLCASSLGGASSYEQYFGPGTRLTVT.

This clone showed up just once. CDR3 sequence reads: CASSFDQETQYF. The CDR3 DNA reads as TGTGCCAGCAGCTTTGACCAAGAGACCCAGTACTTC. The V call is TRBV5-4, the J call TRBJ2-5; D gene ambiguous. The germline CDR1 and CDR2 sequences are SGHNT and YYREEE (reference sequence). The V end lost 2 bases, the J end lost 0 bases, and 2 bases lay between the germline ends. The CDR3 totals 12 residues.

The V call is TRBV12-5, the J call TRBJ2-3; D is ambiguous. Germline V gives CDR1 LGHNT, CDR2 FRNRAP. The V gene lost 6 bases and the J gene lost 2 bases, with 9 bases spanning the gap. The CDR3 covers 13 residues. The CDR3: CASGARITDTQYF. Written as DNA, the CDR3 is TGTGCTAGTGGGGCCCGTATCACAGATACGCAGTATTTT. The full variable domain, with the rest looked up from reference TRBV12-5 and TRBJ2-3, is DARVTQTPRHKVTEMGQEVTMRCQPILGHNTVFWYRQTMMQGLELLAYFRNRAPLDDSGMPKDRFSAEMPDATLATLKIQPSEPRDSAVYFCASGARITDTQYFGPGTRLTVL.

This clone was seen only a few times. The chain's CDR3 is CASSLTRSGGNYEQYF. DNA of the CDR3: TGTGCCAGCAGCTTAACGAGAAGCGGCGGAAACTACGAGCAGTACTTC. This chain uses TRBV11-2 with TRBJ2-7; D perhaps matches TRBD2 (5 bases). V was pared by 2 bases and J by 3 bases, with 17 bases between. The CDR3 spans 16 residues. The germline V gene has CDR1 SGHAT and CDR2 FQNNGV.

The chain combines TRBV7-2 with TRBJ1-2; D remains unclear. V lost 7 bases and J 4 bases, leaving 10 bases between the germline ends. Germline CDR1 reads SGHTA; CDR2 reads FQGNSA. The CDR3 length is 12 residues. The CDR3 DNA reads TGTGCCAGCACCTCTCAGCGCTATGGCTACACCTTC. This sequence encodes CASTSQRYGYTF. The full variable domain, rest sourced from reference TRBV7-2 and TRBJ1-2, is GAGVSQSPSNKVTEKGKDVELRCDPISGHTALYWYRQSLGQGLEFLIYFQGNSAPDKSGLPSDRFSAERTGGSVSTLTIQRTQQEDSAVYLCASTSQRYGYTFGSGTRLTVV.

The chain is built from TRBV10-3 and TRBJ2-7; a possible D gene is TRBD2 (7 bases). Between the trimmed V and J ends, which lost 10 bases and 6 bases, there was a span of 22 bases. This CDR3 spans 14 amino acids. The germline gives CDR1 ENHRY, CDR2 SYGVKD. The CDR3 DNA is TGTGCCACCCAAGGGGGGAGGGGGGAACGCGAGCAGTACTTC. It codes for CATQGGRGEREQYF.

V is TRBV5-1 and J is TRBJ1-1, with D maybe TRBD1 (5 bases). Trimming removed 0 bases at V and 5 bases at J, with 14 bases between. Germline V gene data show CDR1 as SGHRS and CDR2 as YFSETQ. The CDR3 has 15 residues. The CDR3 DNA sequence: TGCGCCAGCAGCTTGGGGGACGGGGGACGAACTGAAGCTTTCTTT. Translation: CASSLGDGGRTEAFF.

As DNA, the CDR3 is TGTGCCAGCAGCCCGAGAGGAACCCCAACTAATGAAAAACTGTTTTTT. Translating gives CASSPRGTPTNEKLFF. The chain employs TRBV21-1 and TRBJ1-4. TRBV21-1 is recorded as a pseudogene. The length of the CDR3 is 16 residues.

Only one count was recorded for this clone. The CDR3 bases are TGTGCCAGCCCGACAGGGCGGACTGAAGCTTTCTTT. Residues: CASPTGRTEAFF. The V gene is TRBV6-1, the J gene TRBJ1-1, with 7 positions matching TRBD1. The CDR3 is 12 residues long. Germline V gene data show CDR1 as MNHNS and CDR2 as SASEGT. The V and J ends lost 8 bases and 5 bases, in that order; junction bases with no gene match: 5.

The sample holds one count of this clone. This chain joins TRBV9 and TRBJ1-4, with no clear D. Looked up from germline, CDR1 is SGDLS and CDR2 is YYNGEE. The CDR3 contains 14 residues. V was cut by 0 bases and J by 3 bases, with 6 bases left in between. The CDR3, as DNA: TGTGCCAGCAGCGTAGGAGGGTCTAATGAAAAACTGTTTTTT. Translated: CASSVGGSNEKLFF.

This chain uses TRBV2 with TRBJ2-3; tentative D call: TRBD1 (5 bases). CDR1 and CDR2 (germline): SNHLY, FYNNEI. The germline V and J ends were trimmed by 10 bases and 2 bases, with 16 bases remaining between them. CDR3 length: 14 amino acids. Here the CDR3 DNA reads TGTGCCACCCAGGGCCTTCCCCCCACAGATACGCAGTATTTT. Its translation is CATQGLPPTDTQYF.

CDR3 in DNA: TGTGCCATCAGGGAGGACTACGAGCAGTACTTC. Protein sequence: CAIREDYEQYF. The chain links TRBV10-3 to TRBJ2-7; possible D gene TRBD2, 5 bases. Germline V gives CDR1 ENHRY, CDR2 SYGVKD. The ends were cut back, 6 bases at V and 3 bases at J, with 6 bases in the middle. The CDR3 is made up of 11 amino acids.

This clone was recorded a few times. The chain carries TRBV6-4 and TRBJ1-5; TRBD1 matches 7 bases. The V segment lost 2 bases and the J segment 2 bases; nucleotides outside the gene matches: 6. Germline CDR1 is MRHNA and CDR2 is SNTAGT. There are 16 residues in the CDR3. The DNA for the CDR3 is TGTGCCAGCAGTGACCCAGACAGGGAGGGCAATCAGCCCCAGCATTTT. The encoded protein is CASSDPDREGNQPQHF.

Concerning this clone: Compared with germline, one end of the junction differs, possibly owing to a read error. The J gene is TRBJ2-3, the V gene TRBV7-9; 9 positions agree with TRBD2. The CDR3 consists of 13 residues. Germline CDR1 reads SEHNR; CDR2 reads FQNEAQ (reference sequence). CDR3 protein: CASSSPLAGRRIF. CDR3 nucleotide sequence: TGTGCCAGCAGCTCCCCCCTAGCGGGACGGCGCATTTTT.

The chain employs TRBV7-9 and TRBJ1-1; TRBD1 matches 9 bases. This CDR3 spans 15 amino acids. CDR1 is SEHNR and CDR2 is FQNEAQ in the germline V gene (reference sequence). The J segment lost 2 bases and the V segment lost 5 bases, leaving 6 bases of the junction unmatched. CDR3 DNA: TGTGCCAGCAGCCTAGAACAGGGGGCAAACACTGAAGCTTTCTTT. This encodes CASSLEQGANTEAFF.

V gene TRBV9 combines with J gene TRBJ1-2, with a weak D call TRBD1 (5 bases). Trimming took 4 bases from V and 3 from J, leaving 13 bases between them. The CDR3 is 14 residues long. The germline CDR1 and CDR2 sequences are SGDLS and YYNGEE. Written as DNA, the CDR3 is TGTGCCAGCAGCCCCCCGGGGCAAGACTATGGCTACACCTTC. Protein sequence: CASSPPGQDYGYTF.

This chain connects TRBV19 to TRBJ1-1; D is ambiguous. Germline CDR1 and CDR2: LNHDA and SQIVND (reference sequence). Trimming stripped 6 bases from V and 2 bases from J, with 7 bases between. This CDR3 comprises 12 residues. CDR3 sequence reads: CASREGNTEAFF. CDR3 nucleotide sequence: TGTGCCAGTAGAGAGGGAAACACTGAAGCTTTCTTT.

V and J are TRBV6-5 and TRBJ2-2; D unclear. Trimming cost V 6 bases and J 3 bases, with 8 bases left between them. CDR1 is MNHEY and CDR2 is SVGAGI in the germline V gene. The CDR3 sequence is 13 residues long. The CDR3 sequence: CASSAPDTGELFF. CDR3 in DNA: TGTGCCAGCAGCGCGCCAGACACCGGGGAGCTGTTTTTT.

This chain connects TRBV6-5 to TRBJ1-5; D is undetermined. Germline values: CDR1 MNHEY, CDR2 SVGAGI. The CDR3 contains 14 residues. V gave up 5 bases and J gave up 11 bases, with 19 bases separating them. CDR3 loop: CASSEVKGRVAQHF. CDR3 DNA: TGTGCCAGCAGTGAAGTCAAGGGTCGGGTGGCCCAGCATTTT.

The chain employs TRBV5-1 and TRBJ2-4; TRBD1 might be the D (6 bases). V was pared by 0 bases and J by 5 bases, with 9 bases between. CDR1 and CDR2 (germline): SGHRS, YFSETQ. The CDR3 consists of 14 residues. The chain's CDR3 is CASSLAQGQNIQYF. The CDR3 region has the DNA TGCGCCAGCAGCTTGGCGCAGGGGCAAAACATTCAGTACTTC.

This sequence joins TRBV5-1 and TRBJ2-3; D not certain. V was shortened by 4 bases and J by 2 bases, with 11 bases between the two germline ends. The germline gives CDR1 SGHRS, CDR2 YFSETQ. This CDR3 contains 14 residues. The CDR3 DNA follows: TGCGCCAGCAGCGTGGTACCTAACACAGATACGCAGTATTTT. Protein: CASSVVPNTDTQYF.

This chain connects TRBV6-1 to TRBJ1-4; TRBD1 matches at 7 bases. The CDR3 runs 15 residues. Germline lookup yields CDR1 MNHNS and CDR2 SASEGT. The V gene end was trimmed by 5 bases and the J gene end by 7 bases; junction bases not matched to a gene: 10. CDR3 bases: TGTGCCAGCAGTCGTCCGGGGCAGGGGGGTGAAAAACTGTTTTTT. As protein: CASSRPGQGGEKLFF.